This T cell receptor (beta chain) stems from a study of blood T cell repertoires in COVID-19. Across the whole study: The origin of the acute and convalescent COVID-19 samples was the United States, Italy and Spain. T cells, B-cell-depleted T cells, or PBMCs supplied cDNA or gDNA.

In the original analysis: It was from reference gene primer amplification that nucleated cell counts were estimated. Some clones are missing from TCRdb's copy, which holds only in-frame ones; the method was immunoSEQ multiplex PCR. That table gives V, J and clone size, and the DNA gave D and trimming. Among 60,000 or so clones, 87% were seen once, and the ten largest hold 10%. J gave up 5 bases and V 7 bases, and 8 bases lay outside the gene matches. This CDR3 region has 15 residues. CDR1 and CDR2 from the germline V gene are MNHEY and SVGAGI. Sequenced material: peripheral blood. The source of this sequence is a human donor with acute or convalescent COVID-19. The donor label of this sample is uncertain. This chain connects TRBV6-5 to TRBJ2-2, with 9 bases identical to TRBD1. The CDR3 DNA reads TGTGCCAGCAACCCCGGGACAGGGCCAACCGGGGAGCTGTTTTTT. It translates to CASNPGTGPTGELFF.